What follows is one T cell receptor beta chain and its context. The antigen is not known. Per the germline V gene, CDR1 is SGHNT and CDR2 is YYREEE (reference sequence). The CDR3 covers 11 residues. Trimming left V 5 bases short and J 3 bases short, with 6 bases between. The record originates from a study of T cell responses to AZD1222 COVID-19 vaccine. Study outcomes and limitations: Nearly half of unique spike-specific TCRs reportedly avoided B.1.351 and B.1.1.7 mutated regions.

Second doses that came at about 4 or about 12 weeks were put together. Profiling relied on immunoSEQ multiplex PCR, and the TCRdb table lists in-frame clones only, not all of them. This table has about 73,000 clones, roughly 90% appearing once. Source: peripheral blood, taken 28 days after the second AZD1222 dose. The V and J genes are TRBV5-4 and TRBJ2-7, with a tentative D call TRBD1 (5 bases). The TCR originated in an adult who received the AZD1222 COVID-19 vaccine. CDR3 region: CASSRGYEQYF. In DNA, the CDR3 is TGTGCCAGCAGTAGGGGCTACGAGCAGTACTTC. Full variable domain (outside the CDR3, taken from reference TRBV5-4 and TRBJ2-7): ETGVTQSPTHLIKTRGQQVTLRCSSQSGHNTVSWYQQALGQGPQFIFQYYREEENGRGNFPPRFSGLQFPNYSSELNVNALELDDSALYLCASSRGYEQYFGPGTRLTVT.